This T cell receptor beta chain was identified during a study of OX40 agonist ivuxolimab in advanced cancers. Profiled with immunoSEQ multiplex PCR; TCRdb holds only in-frame clones, not every one. The table shows 20,000 to 25,000 clones, with 75% to 85% occurring only once. V lost 7 bases to trimming and J lost 4 bases, with 17 bases between them. Per the germline V gene, CDR1 is SQVTM and CDR2 is ANQGSEA. This CDR3 spans 13 amino acids. Sample: CD4+ or CD8+ T cells sorted from blood, taken in a trial of the OX40 agonist ivuxolimab. This TCR came from an adult with an advanced solid tumor such as melanoma, head and neck, liver or kidney cancer. The chain uses TRBV29-1 and TRBJ2-7, with D tentatively TRBD1 or TRBD2 (5 bases each). The CDR3 bases are TGCAGCGGCTCGACGGGGCTGACTTACGAGCAGTACTTC. This sequence encodes CSGSTGLTYEQYF.